This T cell receptor beta chain is from a study of a mutant IDH1 vaccine in newly diagnosed glioma (dated by TCRdb to 2020 to 2023). Turning to the overall study: Vaccination started 4-6 weeks after radiotherapy alone, or was given together with temozolomide cycles in the groups whose treatment included chemotherapy. The roughly 33 treated patients were roughly 62% male and roughly 40% female, with a mean age of around 40 years. Before enrollment, most patients had been given radiochemotherapy with temozolomide as standard therapy, while the rest had received either radiotherapy alone or temozolomide alone. Visit V12 was the week-35 safety follow-up and visit V13 was the week-47 end of study. Peripheral blood samples were drawn at six visits, namely V03 (baseline), V05, V07, V10, V12 and V13. For exploratory analyses, longitudinal TCRB deep sequencing was carried out in roughly 25 treated patients wherever samples were available.

The time point label here, explained by the study, means: week 47, end of study. Each vaccine dose was 300 ug of a 20-mer mutant IDH1 peptide in Montanide, given subcutaneously with topical imiquimod. Patients were given eight vaccinations, in weeks 1, 3, 5, 7, 11, 15, 19 and 23, which matched visits V03 through V10. The donors had newly diagnosed IDH1-mutant astrocytomas of WHO grade 3 or 4 that showed loss of nuclear ATRX. The samples were drawn from NOA16, a multicentre, single-arm, open-label phase I trial in Germany that tested a mutant IDH1 peptide vaccine in humans for the first time. The DNeasy Blood and Tissue Kit was used to extract genomic DNA from EDTA blood for TCRB sequencing. The research as a whole found: Vaccine-induced immune responses across multiple MHC alleles were detected in approximately 93% of patients. Availability determined which PBMC samples were chosen for TCRB deep sequencing. No apparent relationship was observed between pseudoprogression and alterations in the top peripheral T cell clonotypes detected by TCRB sequencing. The authors stated that sample limitations prevented analyses of patient blood samples from being reproduced.

Measured from the cysteine to the phenylalanine, the CDR3 is 13 residues long. The sequence is cut down to CDR3 DNA, 39 bases in frame from base 1. V has 5 bases trimmed and J has 4 bases trimmed; junction bases matching no gene number 4. Based on the germline V gene (reference sequence), the CDR1 and CDR2 sequences are SSHAT and FNYEAQ. In this sample, this clone turned up once. Its antigen remains unidentified. No much larger clone is present one base from it, and per-base qualities are unavailable. Preparation of the library involved the immunoSEQ multiplex PCR assay. The hsTCRB Kit was used according to the manufacturer's protocol to amplify rearranged TCR beta chain sequences. Sequencing of TCRB libraries was carried out on an Illumina MiSeq. Per the authors' processing: The kit vendor's proprietary platform handled demultiplexing, trimming and gene mapping. In its TCRdb copy, this immuneACCESS table keeps in-frame sequences only and misses some clones. Where compared with another copy, unresolved V genes explain less than half of these, and the others have no known cause. The V and J calls and clone size are taken from that table; D and trimming were inferred from the DNA. The sample table lists some 50,000 clones, about two thirds of them with a count of one. The ten biggest clones cover 4% to 5.5% of the sample.

Here the chain combines TRBV7-7 and TRBJ1-1, with 7 junctional bases fitting TRBD1. The clonotype originates from a man aged 35-49 years with glioma. Some clones in this sample may be carry-over from other donors' samples. The sample was peripheral blood mononuclear cells (PBMCs), taken from a glioma patient whose treatment included an IDH1 peptide vaccine. The CDR3 sequence is CASSDGQVTEAFF. The DNA sequence is given as TGTGCCAGCAGCGACGGACAGGTCACTGAAGCTTTCTTT.